These 22 T cell receptor beta chains share one sample of origin, sequenced in a study of shared clonotypes between healthy human individuals. Profiling relied on immunoSEQ multiplex PCR, and the TCRdb table lists in-frame clones only, not all of them. The sample lists 2 million to 2.5 million clones, 93% occurring once. Sequencing was carried out using naive CD4+ T cells from PBMCs. Subset reported: CD45RA+ positively selected. These receptors all stem from a young man in good health. Some clones in this sample may be carry-over from other donors' samples.

V is TRBV6-6 and J is TRBJ2-2; D uncertain. Trimming left V 7 bases short and J 5 bases short, with 14 bases between. The CDR3 is 14 residues long. Germline assignment: CDR1 MNHNY and CDR2 SVGAGI (reference sequence). CDR3 DNA sequence: TGTGCCAGCACCTTCGGGCAGAATACCGGGGAGCTGTTTTTT. Translated: CASTFGQNTGELFF.

CDR3 loop: CASSFRDYNYEQYF. The CDR3 DNA sequence: TGTGCCAGCAGCTTCCGGGACTATAACTACGAGCAGTACTTC. The chain recombines TRBV5-4 with TRBJ2-7; TRBD2 aligns across 7 bases. This CDR3 has 14 residues. V gave up 2 bases and J gave up 3 bases; unmatched junction bases: 5. In germline, CDR1 is SGHNT, CDR2 YYREEE (reference sequence).

The V gene is TRBV2, the J gene TRBJ1-2; D not certain. V dropped 5 bases and J dropped 4 bases, with 11 bases sitting between them. This CDR3 contains 13 residues. Germline values: CDR1 SNHLY, CDR2 FYNNEI. CDR3 protein: CASSLGVSYGYTF. Here the CDR3 DNA reads TGTGCCAGCAGTCTCGGAGTATCCTATGGCTACACCTTC.

The V call is TRBV6-5, the J call TRBJ1-2; D is possibly TRBD1 (6 bases). Trimming cost V 2 bases and J 2 bases, with 9 bases left between them. Looked up from germline, CDR1 is MNHEY and CDR2 is SVGAGI. The CDR3 has 14 amino acids. The CDR3 is CASSYGDTNYGYTF. In DNA, the CDR3 is TGTGCCAGCAGTTACGGGGACACCAACTATGGCTACACCTTC.

The chain joins TRBV7-8 to TRBJ2-1; D ambiguous. V was pared by 8 bases and J by 9 bases, with 11 bases between. Germline CDR1 is SGHVS and CDR2 is FQNEAQ. The CDR3 length is 11 residues. CDR3: CASALLGEQFF. In DNA, the CDR3 is TGTGCCAGCGCACTCCTCGGTGAGCAGTTCTTC.

V gene TRBV10-1 combines with J gene TRBJ2-7, with D perhaps matching TRBD1 (6 bases). CDR3 length equals 14 residues. Germline V lookup: CDR1 WNHNN, CDR2 SYGVQD (reference sequence). The V end lost 6 bases, the J end lost 4 bases, and 16 bases lay between the germline ends. CDR3 sequence (DNA): TGCGCCAGCAGCGACGTAGGGGGAACATACGAGCAGTACTTC. As protein: CASSDVGGTYEQYF.

This rearrangement joins TRBV15 to TRBJ1-1; D unresolved. V was cut by 0 bases and J by 11 bases, with 13 bases left in between. CDR1 and CDR2 from the germline V gene are LNHNV and YYDKDF (reference sequence). The CDR3 is 13 amino acids. The CDR3 region is CATSRELAVWAFF. In DNA form, the CDR3 reads TGTGCCACCAGCAGAGAGCTTGCGGTTTGGGCTTTCTTT.

CDR3 sequence (DNA): TGTGCCTGGAGTATTGGGGTGAATCAGCCCCAGCATTTT. This translates into CAWSIGVNQPQHF. V is TRBV30 and J is TRBJ1-5; D not certain. Trimming took off 2 bases at V and 4 bases at J, with 9 bases between the two ends. Looked up from germline, CDR1 is GTSNPN and CDR2 is SVGIG (reference sequence). The CDR3 contains 13 residues.

A note on this clone: This CDR3 is also generated by other DNA sequences in the sample. The V and J genes are TRBV7-9 and TRBJ1-4; 9 bases match TRBD1. Losses at the gene ends were 5 bases for V and 4 bases for J; bases not matched to a gene: 5. CDR1 SEHNR and CDR2 FQNEAQ come from the germline V gene (reference sequence). The CDR3 spans 15 residues. As DNA, the CDR3 is TGTGCCAGCAGCCTCGCGGGACAGGGTAATGAAAAACTGTTTTTT. It encodes CASSLAGQGNEKLFF.

V is TRBV5-8 and J is TRBJ2-5; possible D gene TRBD2, 6 bases. V gave up 0 bases and J gave up 5 bases, with 17 bases separating them. Per the germline V gene, CDR1 is SGHTS and CDR2 is YDEGEE. This CDR3 region has 16 residues. The CDR3 protein is CASSLAFLGRGETQYF. The CDR3, as DNA: TGTGCCAGCAGCTTGGCCTTTTTGGGCCGGGGGGAGACCCAGTACTTC.

In its sample, this clone was seen once. CDR3: CASSLNREFHEQYF. The CDR3 DNA sequence: TGTGCCAGCAGCCTAAACAGGGAGTTCCACGAGCAGTACTTC. The chain combines TRBV7-2 with TRBJ2-7; a possible D gene is TRBD1 (6 bases). The V end lost 5 bases, the J end lost 5 bases, and 16 bases lay between the germline ends. Germline values: CDR1 SGHTA, CDR2 FQGNSA. The CDR3 consists of 14 residues.

The rearrangement uses TRBV30 and TRBJ2-7; D may be TRBD1 (5 bases). This CDR3 is 11 amino acids long. Trimming removed 5 bases at V and 2 bases at J, with 7 bases between. The V gene's germline CDR1 is GTSNPN and CDR2 SVGIG (reference sequence). Written as DNA, the CDR3 is TGTGCCTGGGGGGCGGCCTACGAGCAGTACTTC. Protein: CAWGAAYEQYF.

This clone was found once. This chain connects TRBV7-9 to TRBJ2-3; TRBD2 agrees at 8 bases. Looked up from germline, CDR1 is SEHNR and CDR2 is FQNEAQ (reference sequence). Trimming at V came to 5 bases and at J to 0 bases, leaving 7 bases not matched to a gene. CDR3 length: 16 amino acids. The DNA for the CDR3 is TGTGCCAGCAGCCTCAGGGCTAGCGGGAGCACAGATACGCAGTATTTT. Protein sequence: CASSLRASGSTDTQYF.

V usage is TRBV2 and J usage is TRBJ2-1, with 10 bases that match TRBD1. With V trimmed by 3 bases and J by 10 bases, 12 bases remained unmatched. Germline lookup yields CDR1 SNHLY and CDR2 FYNNEI. The CDR3 covers 16 residues. The CDR3: CASSDGQGVRNREQFF. For the CDR3, the DNA is TGTGCCAGCAGTGATGGACAGGGGGTCCGCAATCGGGAGCAGTTCTTC.

V and J are TRBV5-5 and TRBJ2-5; TRBD2 is a possible D gene (6 bases). CDR1 and CDR2 from the germline V gene are SGHKS and YYEKEE (reference sequence). The V gene lost 0 bases and the J gene lost 5 bases, with 8 bases spanning the gap. The CDR3 runs to 13 residues. The CDR3 loop is CASSLDGGETQYF. CDR3 DNA: TGTGCCAGCAGCTTGGATGGGGGGGAGACCCAGTACTTC. Together with reference TRBV5-5 and TRBJ2-5, the CDR3 gives the full variable domain: DAGVTQSPTHLIKTRGQQVTLRCSPISGHKSVSWYQQVLGQGPQFIFQYYEKEERGRGNFPDRFSARQFPNYSSELNVNALLLGDSALYLCASSLDGGETQYFGPGTRLLVL.

The chain employs TRBV29-1 and TRBJ2-5, with 7 bases identical to TRBD1. CDR3 size: 12 residues. Trimming at V came to 7 bases and at J to 5 bases, leaving 7 bases not matched to a gene. Germline V gives CDR1 SQVTM, CDR2 ANQGSEA. The CDR3 DNA reads TGCAGCGCTAGCACAGGGGTCGAGACCCAGTACTTC. This codes for CSASTGVETQYF. Combining the CDR3 with reference TRBV29-1 and TRBJ2-5 gives the whole variable domain SAVISQKPSRDICQRGTSLTIQCQVDSQVTMMFWYRQQPGQSLTLIATANQGSEATYESGFVIDKFPISRPNLTFSTLTVSNMSPEDSSIYLCSASTGVETQYFGPGTRLLVL.

The rearrangement uses TRBV19 and TRBJ1-2; the D is unclear. CDR3 length equals 14 residues. Trimming pared 7 bases from V and 2 bases from J, leaving 14 bases between. The germline V gene encodes CDR1 LNHDA and CDR2 SQIVND (reference sequence). CDR3 sequence: CASKEVTYNYGYTF. For the CDR3, the DNA is TGTGCCAGTAAGGAGGTCACCTACAACTATGGCTACACCTTC.

The gene calls are TRBV28 and TRBJ1-2, with D hard to call. CDR3 size: 16 residues. The ends were cut back, 6 bases at V and 5 bases at J, with 22 bases in the middle. Germline V lookup: CDR1 MDHEN, CDR2 SYDVKM. The CDR3 DNA reads as TGTGCCAGCAGAAGCACCGGGGTCCGGCCGGGATATGGCTACACCTTC. This translates into CASRSTGVRPGYGYTF.

This rearrangement joins TRBV9 to TRBJ1-4; D gene unclear. Trimming cost V 0 bases and J 10 bases, with 13 bases left between them. Germline loops: CDR1 SGDLS, CDR2 YYNGEE. The CDR3 loop spans 14 amino acids. CDR3 residues: CASSVVPSSGKLFF. The CDR3 DNA follows: TGTGCCAGCAGCGTAGTCCCCTCCAGTGGAAAACTGTTTTTT.

The chain is built from TRBV30 and TRBJ1-2; 7 positions match TRBD1. This CDR3 has 12 amino acids. Germline V lookup: CDR1 GTSNPN, CDR2 SVGIG (reference sequence). Unmatched junction bases numbered 2, after V lost 2 bases and J lost 5 bases. The CDR3 DNA reads as TGTGCCTGGAGTAGGGGACAGTATGGCTACACCTTC. It codes for CAWSRGQYGYTF.

As regards this clone: The sample holds other DNA sequences that translate to the same CDR3. The chain employs TRBV7-9 and TRBJ2-7; 9 positions match TRBD1. J gave up 2 bases and V 3 bases, and 2 bases lay outside the gene matches. CDR1 SEHNR and CDR2 FQNEAQ come from the germline V gene (reference sequence). This CDR3 contains 14 residues. The CDR3 sequence is CASSLGQGAYEQYF. As DNA, the CDR3 is TGTGCCAGCAGCTTGGGACAGGGAGCCTACGAGCAGTACTTC.

The V call is TRBV7-2, the J call TRBJ1-5; no reliable D call. V gave up 3 bases and J gave up 1 base, with 4 bases separating them. CDR1 and CDR2 from the germline V gene are SGHTA and FQGNSA. This CDR3 comprises 13 residues. The CDR3 DNA is TGTGCCAGCAGCTTTGAGAGCAATCAGCCCCAGCATTTT. It encodes CASSFESNQPQHF. The variable domain in full, with the rest retrieved from reference TRBV7-2 and TRBJ1-5, is GAGVSQSPSNKVTEKGKDVELRCDPISGHTALYWYRQSLGQGLEFLIYFQGNSAPDKSGLPSDRFSAERTGGSVSTLTIQRTQQEDSAVYLCASSFESNQPQHFGDGTRLSIL.